This T cell receptor beta chain was observed in a study of neurological immune-mediated disorders. Germline V CDR1 and CDR2: LGHDT, YNNKEL (reference sequence). The CDR3 sequence is 19 residues long. Trimming removed 4 bases from V and 1 base from J, with 26 bases in between. The authors produced cDNA by 5'RACE using 10-nucleotide random UMIs. Over 190 million TCR-beta sequences, together covering 15-18 subjects, were produced by every individual sequencing run that was carried out. TCRdb analysed the 5' RACE reads with MiXCR anew, one entry per CDR3 protein. The repertoire holds tens of thousands of distinct CDR3 sequences, with about a tenth as singletons. Findings and limits, study-wide: The expanded clones of different subjects shared no CDR3 amino acid sequences (suggesting private repertoires in all groups).

This clonotype occurred many times. The antigen remains unidentified. The V gene is TRBV3-1, the J gene TRBJ2-7, with D perhaps TRBD2 (6 bases). Specimen: PBMCs. The clonotype originates from a woman in her 30s with HTLV-1-associated myelopathy (HAM/TSP). The CDR3 reads CASSPTRALGGAFSYEQYF. The CDR3 DNA reads as TGTGCCAGCAGCCCCACCCGGGCCTTAGGAGGGGCTTTTTCCTACGAGCAGTACTTC.